The 15 T cell receptor beta chains below were found in one sample sequenced in a study of blood T cell repertoires in COVID-19. TCRdb's table, derived via immunoSEQ multiplex PCR, lists solely in-frame clones and lacks some. In the table there are 91,000 or so clones, about 82% of which are singletons. The sequencing input was peripheral blood. These receptors were collected from a woman aged 55 to 70 in a cohort sampled during active or convalescent COVID-19.

The chain uses TRBV15 and TRBJ2-1; 8 bases align to TRBD2. The germline V gene has CDR1 LNHNV and CDR2 YYDKDF (reference sequence). With V trimmed by 1 base and J by 2 bases, 4 bases remained unmatched. The CDR3 contains 16 residues. The CDR3 DNA sequence: TGTGCCACCAGCAGAGCCGGGACTAGTACCTACAATGAGCAGTTCTTC. It yields the protein CATSRAGTSTYNEQFF.

This chain joins TRBV30 and TRBJ2-7; maybe TRBD2 (7 bases). This CDR3 is 13 amino acids long. Germline-derived CDR1 and CDR2 are GTSNPN and SVGIG (reference sequence). Trimming pared 4 bases from V and 0 bases from J, leaving 10 bases between. CDR3 DNA sequence: TGTGCCTGGAAGGGGGACTACTCCTACGAGCAGTACTTC. Its translation: CAWKGDYSYEQYF.

This chain joins TRBV24-1 and TRBJ1-1; tentatively, D is TRBD1 (6 bases). In germline, CDR1 is KGHDR, CDR2 SFDVKD. Trimming took 9 bases from V and 3 from J, leaving 13 bases between them. CDR3 length equals 13 residues. In DNA, the CDR3 is TGTGCCACCGCACAGGGCCCCCACACTGAAGCTTTCTTT. Encoded protein: CATAQGPHTEAFF.

As regards this clone: Distinct nucleotide sequences in the sample also encode this CDR3. The V call is TRBV6-5, the J call TRBJ1-2; 10 nucleotides match TRBD1. CDR3 length equals 13 residues. V lost 6 bases to trimming and J lost 8 bases; unmatched junction nucleotides: 6. Germline-derived CDR1 and CDR2 are MNHEY and SVGAGI. The CDR3, as DNA: TGTGCCAGCAGCCTCGACAGGGGGCGAGGCTACACCTTC. It yields the protein CASSLDRGRGYTF.

This clone appeared once. The rearrangement joins TRBV6-4 to TRBJ2-1, with 7 nucleotides matching TRBD2. The CDR3 totals 14 residues. Germline CDR1 and CDR2: MRHNA and SNTAGT. V shed 6 bases, J shed 7 bases, and the junction held 9 bases outside the gene matches. CDR3 coding DNA: TGTGCCAGCAGCTTAGCGGGCCCCTCTAATGAGCAGTTCTTC. Protein: CASSLAGPSNEQFF.

This chain links TRBV16 with TRBJ1-1; D perhaps matches TRBD1 (5 bases). Trimming stripped 2 bases from V and 1 base from J, with 8 bases between. The CDR3 totals 14 residues. CDR1 is KGHSY and CDR2 is FQNENV in the germline V gene. CDR3 sequence reads: CASSQNRWNTEAFF. In DNA form, the CDR3 reads TGTGCCAGCAGCCAAAACAGGTGGAACACTGAAGCTTTCTTT.

CDR3 bases: TGCAGTGCCCCGGCGGGACCAAGAAAGTACTTC. It encodes CSAPAGPRKYF. This chain connects TRBV20-1 to TRBJ2-7; TRBD2 is a possible D gene (6 bases). The germline CDR1 and CDR2 sequences are DFQATT and SNEGSKA (reference sequence). This CDR3 spans 11 amino acids. Trimming shortened V by 6 bases and J by 11 bases, and 17 bases separated the two germline ends.

The V call is TRBV21-1, the J call TRBJ1-2; the table's D call, TRBD1, was not checked against the DNA. TRBV21-1 constitutes a pseudogene. The CDR3 is 13 residues long. Here the CDR3 reads CASTKRGWNGYTF. CDR3 nucleotide sequence: TGTGCCAGCACCAAAAGGGGATGGAATGGCTACACCTTC.

This chain connects TRBV18 to TRBJ1-3; D is unresolved. CDR3 length: 16 amino acids. The V end lost 0 bases, the J end lost 4 bases, and 13 bases lay between the germline ends. Germline assignment: CDR1 KGHSH and CDR2 LQKENI. CDR3 loop: CASSPPSVSVGNTIYF. CDR3 nucleotide sequence: TGTGCCAGCTCACCACCGTCCGTTTCGGTCGGAAACACCATATATTTT.

This chain joins TRBV7-9 and TRBJ1-4, with unresolved D. There are 16 residues in the CDR3. V was pared by 1 base and J by 7 bases, with 16 bases between. Germline V gene data show CDR1 as SEHNR and CDR2 as FQNEAQ (reference sequence). CDR3 coding DNA: TGTGCCAGCAGCTTAGGGGCCGGTCACTCAGCTGAAAAACTGTTTTTT. Translation gives CASSLGAGHSAEKLFF.

This clone occurred once. The CDR3 nucleotides read TGTGCCTGGGCGAGGGAGGCGAGGACTGAAGCTTTCTTT. Its translation is CAWAREARTEAFF. The V call is TRBV30, the J call TRBJ1-1; no firm D call. The ends were cut back, 5 bases at V and 5 bases at J, with 15 bases in the middle. Germline CDR1 reads GTSNPN; CDR2 reads SVGIG (reference sequence). The CDR3 consists of 13 residues.

J is TRBJ2-7 and V is TRBV28; D is perhaps TRBD2 (6 bases). There are 14 residues in the CDR3. Looked up from germline, CDR1 is MDHEN and CDR2 is SYDVKM. Trimming cost V 3 bases and J 5 bases, with 14 bases left between them. The DNA of the CDR3 is TGTGCCAGCAGTTTCATAAGACTAGTAGACGAGCAGTACTTC. It translates to CASSFIRLVDEQYF.

This rearrangement joins TRBV4-1 to TRBJ1-2; D possibly corresponds to TRBD1 (6 bases). The length of the CDR3 is 14 residues. Germline lookup yields CDR1 MGHRA and CDR2 YSYEKL. V was shortened by 3 bases and J by 1 base, with 9 bases between the two germline ends. The CDR3 DNA is TGCGCCAGCAGCCAGGGGGCGGTTAACTATGGCTACACCTTC. This translates into CASSQGAVNYGYTF.

This clone was counted a single time. V is TRBV11-2 and J is TRBJ1-1; no definite D call. Trimming pared 6 bases from V and 1 base from J, leaving 15 bases between. The CDR3 contains 15 residues. CDR1 and CDR2 from the germline V gene are SGHAT and FQNNGV. In DNA, the CDR3 is TGTGCCAGCAGTCTACTACGCGGCCCGAACACTGAAGCTTTCTTT. The encoded protein is CASSLLRGPNTEAFF.

This clone is medium-sized by share. J is TRBJ1-2 and V is TRBV6-5, with TRBD1 matching over 7 bases. The CDR3 extends over 14 amino acids. The germline gives CDR1 MNHEY, CDR2 SVGAGI. V lost 4 bases to trimming and J lost 4 bases; unmatched junction nucleotides: 6. DNA for the CDR3: TGTGCCAGCAGTTCGGGCAGGGGGTTCTATGGCTACACCTTC. It specifies CASSSGRGFYGYTF.